One T cell receptor (beta chain) is described in this entry. The antigen is not known. The sample is drawn from a study of tumor-infiltrating lymphocytes in localized non-small cell lung cancer. Overall study results and limits: No link was found between tumor T-cell fraction and recurrence-free survival. Compared with uninvolved lung, tumors showed higher T cell infiltration by TCRbeta sequencing.

Germline V gene sequence: CDR1 SGHRS, CDR2 YFSETQ. Between the trimmed V and J ends, which lost 2 bases and 0 bases, there was a span of 8 bases. The length of the CDR3 is 15 residues. Repertoires were generated with immunoSEQ multiplex PCR, while TCRdb's copy carries only in-frame clones and drops some. The repertoire includes 11,000 to 15,000 clones, around four fifths of them detected once, and 15% to 20% sits in the top ten. The sample was lung tumor tissue. This clonotype was obtained from a human donor with non-small cell lung cancer. The chain links TRBV5-1 to TRBJ1-4, with no clear D. The CDR3 is CASSLTSATNEKLFF. In DNA form, the CDR3 reads TGCGCCAGCAGCTTAACATCGGCAACTAATGAAAAACTGTTTTTT.